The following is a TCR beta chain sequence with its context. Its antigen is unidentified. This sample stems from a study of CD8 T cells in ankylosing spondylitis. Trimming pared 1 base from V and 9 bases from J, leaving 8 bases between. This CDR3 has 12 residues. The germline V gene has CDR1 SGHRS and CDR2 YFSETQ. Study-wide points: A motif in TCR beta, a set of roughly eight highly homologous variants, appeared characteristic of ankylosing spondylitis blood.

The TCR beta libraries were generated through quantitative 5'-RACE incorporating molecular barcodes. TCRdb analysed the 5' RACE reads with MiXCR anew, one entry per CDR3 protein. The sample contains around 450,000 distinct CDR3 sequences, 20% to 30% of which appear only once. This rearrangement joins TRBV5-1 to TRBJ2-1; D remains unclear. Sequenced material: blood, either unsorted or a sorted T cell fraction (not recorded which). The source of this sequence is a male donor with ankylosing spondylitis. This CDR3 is CASSLTEGEQFF. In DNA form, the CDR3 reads TGCGCCAGCAGCTTGACAGAAGGTGAGCAGTTCTTC.